This T cell receptor beta chain is drawn from a study of shared clonotypes between healthy human individuals. The assay was immunoSEQ multiplex PCR, and TCRdb's table has in-frame clones only and misses some. The table has about 990,000 clones, approximately 80% seen once; the top ten hold roughly 0.55%. The J segment lost 7 bases and the V segment lost 8 bases, leaving 9 bases of the junction unmatched. From germline, CDR1 is KGHSH and CDR2 LQKENI. This CDR3 is 13 amino acids long. Sequenced: memory CD4+ T cells from PBMCs. Subset denoted: CD45RA-negative fraction. The rearrangement joins TRBV18 to TRBJ1-2; TRBD1 agrees at 8 bases. The TCR sequence derives from a man in his late teens or twenties in good health. Some clones in this sample may be carry-over from other donors' samples. CDR3 DNA sequence: TGTGCCAGCGAAAACTACAGGGGGGCTGGCTACACCTTC. Its translation: CASENYRGAGYTF.